This T cell receptor beta chain is from a study of T cells expressing NK-cell markers. From the 5' RACE reads, TCRdb lists one entry per CDR3 protein and no DNA. This sample's clone table lists about 370,000 distinct CDR3 sequences. This CDR3 contains 15 residues. Germline values: CDR1 KGHSH, CDR2 LQKENI. The source of this sequence is a woman aged 50 to 60 in good health. The material sequenced was blood T cells: a sorted CD56 or NKG2C T cell subset, CD4+ or CD8+ T cells, or bulk PBMC T cells (not recorded which). The gene calls are TRBV18 and TRBJ2-1; the D call from TCRdb, TRBD1, cannot be confirmed without DNA. The CDR3 sequence is CASSPFQGGADEQFF. Looking up the rest from reference TRBV18 and TRBJ2-1 gives the full variable domain: NAGVMQNPRHLVRRRGQEARLRCSPMKGHSHVYWYRQLPEEGLKFMVYLQKENIIDESGMPKERFSAEFPKEGPSILRIQQVVRGDSAAYFCASSPFQGGADEQFFGPGTRLTVL.